This T cell receptor beta chain was captured by sequencing in a study of shared clonotypes between healthy human individuals. Findings of the study overall: Generally, estimated richness proved larger in naive subsets than it did in memory subsets.

Trimming removed 0 bases at V and 7 bases at J, with 13 bases between. This CDR3 spans 14 amino acids. In germline, CDR1 is MGHRA, CDR2 YSYEKL. Points on this clone: Antigen unknown.

The method was immunoSEQ multiplex PCR; TCRdb's version includes in-frame clones alone and lacks a portion of them. The sample lists 1.4 million to 1.5 million clones, 96% occurring once. The sequence was collected from a man aged 25 to 45 in good health. The sample was naive CD4+ T cells sorted from blood. Described subset: CD45RA+ positively selected. V gene TRBV4-1 combines with J gene TRBJ2-7, with D hard to call. In nucleotides, the CDR3 is TGCGCCAGCAGCCAAGAGGCCAGTCCTAGGGAGCAGTACTTC. It specifies CASSQEASPREQYF.